Here is one T cell receptor beta chain with its context. These data originate in a study of cytomegalovirus exposure and HLA in healthy donors. The primer mix had 60 Vbeta and 13 Jbeta primers. This table comes from immunoSEQ multiplex PCR, and its TCRdb copy is limited to in-frame clones, with some not included. The sample has about 160,000 clones; about 75% are singletons. This CDR3 contains 15 residues. V was clipped by 2 bases and J by 4 bases; unmatched bases: 5. Germline CDR1 KGHSH, CDR2 LQKENI. The chain is built from TRBV18 and TRBJ2-5; TRBD2 matches at 9 bases. The source material was PBMCs. This TCR came from a female donor in good health and CMV-seronegative. The CDR3 here is CASSPELAGRETQYF. The CDR3 nucleotides read TGTGCCAGCTCACCAGAACTAGCGGGCAGAGAGACCCAGTACTTC.